One and the same sample provided the 19 T cell receptor beta chains below, sequenced in a study of vaccination effects on CD4 cells after COVID-19. The method was immunoSEQ multiplex PCR; TCRdb's version includes in-frame clones alone and lacks a portion of them. The profile covers 45,000 or so clones, with approximately 70% appearing a single time and roughly 7.2% taken by the ten largest. For these TCRs, the target antigens are not known. CD4+ T cells were isolated after roughly nine days of culture. Vaccine administered to participants consisted of two doses of either BNT162b2 or mRNA-1273. Here the sequenced sample was CD4+ T cells from PBMCs cultured without peptide, taken after COVID-19 vaccination. The receptors here all came from a human donor who received a COVID-19 vaccine.

This chain connects TRBV21-1 to TRBJ2-7; TRBD2 is the table's D call and was not checked against the DNA. TRBV21-1 is deemed a pseudogene. The CDR3 runs 14 residues. The CDR3 loop reads CASSKWGESYEQYF. The DNA of the CDR3 is TGTGCCAGCAGCAAGTGGGGAGAATCCTACGAGCAGTACTTC.

This rearrangement joins TRBV12-5 to TRBJ1-4; 7 positions match TRBD1. Germline-derived CDR1 and CDR2 are LGHNT and FRNRAP. The CDR3 is made up of 15 amino acids. J lost 8 bases, V lost 3 bases, and 9 bases had no gene match. In DNA form, the CDR3 reads TGTGCTAGTGGTTTAGGGGGCCCACCAGAGGAAAAACTGTTTTTT. Encoded protein: CASGLGGPPEEKLFF.

The chain has TRBV6-5 and TRBJ1-1; 11 bases map to TRBD1. Trimming at V came to 1 base and at J to 6 bases, leaving 7 bases not matched to a gene. Germline assignment: CDR1 MNHEY and CDR2 SVGAGI. This CDR3 comprises 16 residues. The CDR3 DNA follows: TGTGCCAGCAGTTACTTTCCGGGACAGGGGGTCGCTGAAGCTTTCTTT. The encoded protein is CASSYFPGQGVAEAFF.

The rearrangement links TRBV10-1 to TRBJ2-5, with 9 positions matching TRBD2. The J segment lost 4 bases and the V segment lost 6 bases, leaving 3 bases of the junction unmatched. This CDR3 has 13 amino acids. Germline values: CDR1 WNHNN, CDR2 SYGVQD (reference sequence). The CDR3 loop reads CASSASGAETQYF. The CDR3 DNA reads TGCGCCAGCAGCGCTAGCGGGGCAGAGACCCAGTACTTC.

This clone has only a few counts. This chain joins TRBV7-2 and TRBJ2-2; D is ambiguous. There are 13 residues in the CDR3. From germline, CDR1 is SGHTA and CDR2 FQGNSA. The V and J ends lost 1 base and 5 bases respectively, with 5 bases between them. CDR3 protein: CASSLVRTGELFF. For the CDR3, the DNA is TGTGCCAGCAGCTTAGTTCGGACCGGGGAGCTGTTTTTT.

The chain combines TRBV5-6 with TRBJ2-3; 13 nucleotides agree with TRBD2. The germline V gene encodes CDR1 SGHDT and CDR2 YYEEEE. The CDR3 runs to 19 residues. V dropped 0 bases and J dropped 4; count of bases not matched to a gene: 11. Written as DNA, the CDR3 is TGTGCCAGCAGCTTGGGACTAGCGGGGGGCATATGGGTCCCAGATACGCAGTATTTT. It encodes CASSLGLAGGIWVPDTQYF.

The chain links TRBV5-1 to TRBJ1-6; perhaps TRBD1 as D (6 bases). Germline V CDR1 and CDR2: SGHRS, YFSETQ. The CDR3 covers 16 residues. V lost 2 bases to trimming and J lost 1 base, with 10 bases between them. The CDR3 loop is CASSFQGNSYNSPLHF. The CDR3 DNA follows: TGCGCCAGCAGCTTTCAGGGGAATTCCTATAATTCACCCCTCCACTTT. The full variable domain, with the rest looked up from reference TRBV5-1 and TRBJ1-6, is KAGVTQTPRYLIKTRGQQVTLSCSPISGHRSVSWYQQTPGQGLQFLFEYFSETQRNKGNFPGRFSGRQFSNSRSEMNVSTLELGDSALYLCASSFQGNSYNSPLHFGNGTRLTVT.

This clone has only one observation. The rearrangement joins TRBV14 to TRBJ2-1; 11 nucleotides align to TRBD2. V was clipped by 4 bases and J by 7 bases; unmatched bases: 6. The CDR3 covers 15 residues. CDR1 is SGHDN, CDR2 FVKESK, per germline. The CDR3 loop is CASSLLAGGSNEQFF. DNA of the CDR3: TGTGCCAGCAGCCTATTAGCGGGGGGGTCTAATGAGCAGTTCTTC. Combining the CDR3 with reference TRBV14 and TRBJ2-1 gives the whole variable domain EAGVTQFPSHSVIEKGQTVTLRCDPISGHDNLYWYRRVMGKEIKFLLHFVKESKQDESGMPNNRFLAERTGGTYSTLKVQPAELEDSGVYFCASSLLAGGSNEQFFGPGTRLTVL.

V usage is TRBV30 and J usage is TRBJ1-5; no firm D call. Germline V lookup: CDR1 GTSNPN, CDR2 SVGIG (reference sequence). This CDR3 is built from 16 residues. Trimming took off 3 bases at V and 6 bases at J, with 21 bases between the two ends. The CDR3 loop reads CAWSTPGLSGGQPQHF. Here the CDR3 DNA reads TGTGCCTGGAGCACTCCGGGCCTCTCGGGTGGTCAGCCCCAGCATTTT.

This rearrangement joins TRBV4-2 to TRBJ1-3; D uncertain. The CDR3 runs to 17 residues. Per the germline V gene, CDR1 is LGHNA and CDR2 is YNFKEQ. V was trimmed by 0 bases and J by 0 bases, leaving 12 bases between them. CDR3 amino acids: CASSQDPGTFSGNTIYF. For the CDR3, the DNA is TGTGCCAGCAGCCAAGATCCTGGCACTTTCTCTGGAAACACCATATATTTT.

CDR3 nucleotide sequence: TGCGCCAGCAGCTCCGGACAGCTTCAAGAGACCCAGTACTTC. Translating gives CASSSGQLQETQYF. The chain joins TRBV5-1 to TRBJ2-5; D is perhaps TRBD1 (6 bases). CDR1 and CDR2 (germline): SGHRS, YFSETQ. The germline V and J ends were trimmed by 3 bases and 2 bases, with 11 bases remaining between them. The CDR3 extends over 14 amino acids.

Only one count was recorded for this clone. The chain is built from TRBV18 and TRBJ2-3, with D possibly matching TRBD1 (5 bases). Trimming shortened V by 0 bases and J by 6 bases, and 19 bases separated the two germline ends. The CDR3 consists of 17 residues. The germline CDR1 and CDR2 sequences are KGHSH and LQKENI. Here the CDR3 DNA reads TGTGCCAGCTCACCACCGGTTTCGTACAGGCGTTGGGATACGCAGTATTTT. Translating it yields CASSPPVSYRRWDTQYF.

The CDR3, as DNA: TGTGCCAGCAGCCCAGGATTGGGGGGGCCAGGGACCTACAATGAGCAGTTCTTC. Protein: CASSPGLGGPGTYNEQFF. The rearrangement links TRBV7-9 to TRBJ2-1, with a tentative D call TRBD2 (7 bases). V dropped 5 bases and J dropped 2 bases, with 22 bases sitting between them. CDR1 and CDR2 from the germline V gene are SEHNR and FQNEAQ (reference sequence). The length of the CDR3 is 18 residues.

This chain links TRBV15 with TRBJ2-5, with D possibly being TRBD1 (5 bases). Germline V gives CDR1 LNHNV, CDR2 YYDKDF (reference sequence). V was pared by 0 bases and J by 2 bases, with 7 bases between. The CDR3 loop spans 14 amino acids. CDR3 coding DNA: TGTGCCACCAGCAGAGACAGGGCACAAGAGACCCAGTACTTC. This translates into CATSRDRAQETQYF.

The genes are TRBV9 and TRBJ1-2; D remains unclear. The CDR3 loop spans 15 amino acids. CDR1 SGDLS and CDR2 YYNGEE come from the germline V gene. Trimming took 0 bases from V and 6 from J, leaving 15 bases between them. In DNA form, the CDR3 reads TGTGCCAGCAGCGTAGGCGCAGCGGTGTGGGATGGCTACACCTTC. This sequence encodes CASSVGAAVWDGYTF. The full variable domain, in which reference TRBV9 and TRBJ1-2 provide the parts outside the CDR3, is DSGVTQTPKHLITATGQRVTLRCSPRSGDLSVYWYQQSLDQGLQFLIQYYNGEERAKGNILERFSAQQFPDLHSELNLSSLELGDSALYFCASSVGAAVWDGYTFGSGTRLTVV.

This clone has a handful of counts. This sample also contains other DNA sequences that code for the same CDR3. The V call is TRBV6-5, the J call TRBJ1-5; 10 bases are a match to TRBD1. Germline CDR1 and CDR2: MNHEY and SVGAGI. V gave up 6 bases and J gave up 2 bases; unmatched junction bases: 4. The CDR3 is 15 residues long. The CDR3 nucleotides read TGTGCCAGCAGGGACAGGGGGAATGGCAATCAGCCCCAGCATTTT. It encodes CASRDRGNGNQPQHF.

In DNA, the CDR3 is TGCGCCAGCAGCTTGGCGACCCAGGCAGGTGTCTATGGCTACACCTTC. Protein: CASSLATQAGVYGYTF. The chain links TRBV5-1 to TRBJ1-2; D is unclear. The V and J ends lost 0 bases and 4 bases respectively, with 16 bases between them. The CDR3 is 16 residues long. Germline lookup yields CDR1 SGHRS and CDR2 YFSETQ.

The CDR3 here is CASSNYRTASGNTIYF. The CDR3 nucleotides read TGTGCCAGTAGTAACTACCGGACAGCCTCTGGAAACACCATATATTTT. The genes are TRBV19 and TRBJ1-3; TRBD1 might be the D (6 bases). V dropped 4 bases and J dropped 0 bases, with 13 bases sitting between them. This CDR3 is 16 amino acids long. Germline V gene lookup returns CDR1 LNHDA and CDR2 SQIVND (reference sequence).

A remark on this clone: One junction end disagrees with the germline gene, perhaps due to a read error. This same CDR3 is encoded by further DNA sequences in the sample. The gene calls are TRBV6-1 and TRBJ1-2; D might be TRBD1 (5 bases). The CDR3 is 13 amino acids. Germline V gives CDR1 MNHNS, CDR2 SASEGT. The CDR3 coding sequence is TGTGCCAGCAGCGAAGCAGGGAGTTATGGCTACACCTTC. Protein sequence: CASSEAGSYGYTF.